This T cell receptor beta chain comes out of a study of T cell changes during pregnancy in multiple sclerosis. The method was immunoSEQ multiplex PCR; TCRdb's version includes in-frame clones alone and lacks a portion of them. This sample has 10,000 to 13,000 clones, with more than 85% found just once. The source material was CD8+ T cells from peripheral blood mononuclear cells, sampled in the first trimester of pregnancy. This TCR came from a female donor in good health, enrolled as a control in a pregnancy study.

As DNA, the CDR3 is TGTGCCAGCAGCGTAGATTTAGCGACAGGGGGAGAGACCCAGTACTTC. Its protein product is CASSVDLATGGETQYF. The gene calls are TRBV9 and TRBJ2-5; 9 bases match TRBD1. The germline V gene has CDR1 SGDLS and CDR2 YYNGEE. Trimming took 0 bases from V and 4 from J; bases not matched to a gene: 7. This CDR3 contains 16 residues.